The 8 T cell receptor beta chains reported below all come from one sample, sequenced in a study of PD-L1 blockade in urothelial cancer (TCRdb year 2017). Read against the paper, the sample's time point label means: peripheral blood 6 weeks after treatment start. Library generation was performed with the immunoSEQ multiplex PCR assay. Held by TCRdb, this immuneACCESS table contains in-frame sequences only and omits some clones. Under half of the omission traces to an unresolved V gene where checked; the cause of the rest is unknown. The sample table contains roughly 50,000 clones; only one count was recorded for about 82% of them. Of the sample, around 10% is held by the ten largest clones. Specimen: PBMCs, collected around atezolizumab (anti-PD-L1) treatment. Source of these receptors: a man between 65 and 79 years old with urothelial cancer.

The chain links TRBV9 to TRBJ1-3; TRBD1 matches 7 bases. Germline loops: CDR1 SGDLS, CDR2 YYNGEE. CDR3 length: 16 amino acids. V lost 3 bases to trimming and J lost 0 bases; unmatched junction nucleotides: 6. The CDR3 DNA reads TGTGCCAGCAGCGAGGGACAGCTCAACTCTGGAAACACCATATATTTT. Its translation is CASSEGQLNSGNTIYF.

This clone showed up just a few times. V is TRBV4-1 and J is TRBJ1-4; perhaps TRBD1 as D (5 bases). V was pared by 2 bases and J by 7 bases, with 17 bases between. This CDR3 has 16 amino acids. Germline V gene sequence: CDR1 MGHRA, CDR2 YSYEKL. CDR3 DNA: TGCGCCAGCAGCCAACCGACGGGGGGTAGGCGTGAAAAACTGTTTTTT. It specifies CASSQPTGGRREKLFF.

The V gene is TRBV5-1, the J gene TRBJ1-1; perhaps TRBD1 as D (5 bases). Per germline, CDR1 SGHRS and CDR2 YFSETQ. V gave up 3 bases and J gave up 3 bases, with 9 bases separating them. The CDR3 has 13 amino acids. The DNA for the CDR3 is TGCGCCAGCAGCTGGGGGGAACACACTGAAGCTTTCTTT. Its protein is CASSWGEHTEAFF. Full variable domain (missing parts from reference TRBV5-1 and TRBJ1-1): KAGVTQTPRYLIKTRGQQVTLSCSPISGHRSVSWYQQTPGQGLQFLFEYFSETQRNKGNFPGRFSGRQFSNSRSEMNVSTLELGDSALYLCASSWGEHTEAFFGQGTRLTVV.

A note on this clone: The germline gene is not matched at one end of the junction; a read error may be the cause. The V call is TRBV19, the J call TRBJ1-1; no reliable D call. Germline assignment: CDR1 LNHDA and CDR2 SQIVND (reference sequence). The CDR3 length is 10 residues. The CDR3 bases are TGTGCCACCTGGAGCAGCGCGATAACCTTT. It encodes CATWSSAITF. The full variable domain, rest sourced from reference TRBV19 and TRBJ1-1, is DGGITQSPKYLFRKEGQNVTLSCEQNLNHDAMYWYRQDPGQGLRLIYYSQIVNDFQKGDIAEGYSVSREKKESFPLTVTSAQKNPTAFYLCATWSSAITFGQGTRLTVV.

This clone has just a few counts. The V and J genes are TRBV27 and TRBJ2-3, with a weak D call TRBD1 (5 bases). Per the germline V gene, CDR1 is MNHEY and CDR2 is SMNVEV (reference sequence). Between the trimmed V and J ends, which lost 2 bases and 2 bases, there was a span of 17 bases. The CDR3 extends over 17 amino acids. The CDR3 loop reads CASSLSVSAGLTDTQYF. The CDR3 DNA reads as TGTGCCAGCAGTTTAAGCGTCTCGGCAGGGCTCACAGATACGCAGTATTTT.

The genes are TRBV18 and TRBJ2-7; 8 positions match TRBD1. The CDR3 is 13 amino acids. Germline V CDR1 and CDR2: KGHSH, LQKENI. V lost 6 bases and J lost 5; bases outside the gene matches: 6. The CDR3 region is CASSLDREDEQYF. CDR3 nucleotides: TGTGCCAGCTCCCTGGACAGGGAAGACGAGCAGTACTTC.

The CDR3 DNA reads TGTGCCAGCAGTCCGGGACTAGCGGGAGGGACCCCGGGGGACGAGCAGTACTTC. It encodes CASSPGLAGGTPGDEQYF. The V gene is TRBV2, the J gene TRBJ2-7; 16 bases fit TRBD2. Germline values: CDR1 SNHLY, CDR2 FYNNEI. This CDR3 contains 18 residues. The trim removed 5 bases at V and 5 bases at J, leaving 12 bases unmatched.

The CDR3 reads CASSLRENTEAFF. CDR3 DNA: TGTGCCAGCAGCCTCCGGGAAAACACTGAAGCTTTCTTT. The chain has TRBV7-3 and TRBJ1-1; D ambiguous. The CDR3 sequence is 13 residues long. The germline CDR1 and CDR2 sequences are SGHTA and FQGTGA. V lost 5 bases, J lost 2 bases, and 9 bases lay in between.